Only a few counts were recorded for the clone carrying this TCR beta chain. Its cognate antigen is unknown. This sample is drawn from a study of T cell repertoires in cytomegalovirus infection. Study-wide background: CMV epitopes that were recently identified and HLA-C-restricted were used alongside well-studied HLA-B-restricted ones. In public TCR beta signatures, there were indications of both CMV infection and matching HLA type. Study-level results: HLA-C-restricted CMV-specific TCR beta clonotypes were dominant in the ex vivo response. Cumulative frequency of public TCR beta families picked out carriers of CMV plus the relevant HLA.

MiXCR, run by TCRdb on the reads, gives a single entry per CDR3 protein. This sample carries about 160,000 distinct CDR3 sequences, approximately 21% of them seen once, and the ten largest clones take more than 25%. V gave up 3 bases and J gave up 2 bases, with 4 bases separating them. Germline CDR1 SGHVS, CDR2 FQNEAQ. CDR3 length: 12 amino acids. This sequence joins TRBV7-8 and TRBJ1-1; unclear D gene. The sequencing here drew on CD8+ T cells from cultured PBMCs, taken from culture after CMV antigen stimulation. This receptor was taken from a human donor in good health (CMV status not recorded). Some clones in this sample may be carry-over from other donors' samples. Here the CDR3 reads CASSFENTEAFF. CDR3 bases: TGTGCCAGCAGCTTCGAAAACACTGAAGCTTTCTTT.